One and the same sample provided the 5 T cell receptor beta chains below, sequenced in a study of blood T cell repertoires in COVID-19. The data were produced by immunoSEQ multiplex PCR, yet TCRdb's version contains in-frame clones alone and is incomplete. The sample consists of about 230,000 clones, about nine tenths of them appearing once. The specimen sequenced was PBMCs or T cells enriched from blood (not recorded which). The source is a woman in her forties or fifties in a cohort exposed to, infected with or recovered from COVID-19 (not recorded which).

The rearrangement joins TRBV9 to TRBJ1-2; TRBD1 aligns across 8 bases. Per the germline V gene, CDR1 is SGDLS and CDR2 is YYNGEE. The trim removed 2 bases at V and 5 bases at J, leaving 17 bases unmatched. The length of the CDR3 is 18 residues. The CDR3, as DNA: TGTGCCAGCAGCGTCGAGGGGGGACAGGCCCCCGGGGGGTATGGCTACACCTTC. Its translation is CASSVEGGQAPGGYGYTF.

DNA for the CDR3: TGTGCCAGCAGCTCTCGACAGGGGGCGGGTGAAAAACTGTTTTTT. Protein sequence: CASSSRQGAGEKLFF. The chain links TRBV7-2 to TRBJ1-4; 10 bases align to TRBD1. The CDR3 extends over 15 amino acids. The V and J ends lost 4 bases and 7 bases, in that order; junction bases with no gene match: 6. Per the germline V gene, CDR1 is SGHTA and CDR2 is FQGNSA.

The chain recombines TRBV5-5 with TRBJ1-1; no firm D call. The CDR3 has 12 amino acids. Germline V CDR1 and CDR2: SGHKS, YYEKEE (reference sequence). Trimming cost V 4 bases and J 10 bases, with 14 bases left between them. The CDR3 nucleotides read TGTGCCAGCAGCACACGCGGCGACGGAGCTTTCTTT. It yields the protein CASSTRGDGAFF.

This sequence joins TRBV7-2 and TRBJ2-3; 12 bases match TRBD2. CDR1 is SGHTA and CDR2 is FQGNSA in the germline V gene. Germline trimming cut 6 bases from V and 2 bases from J; bases unmatched to any gene: 6. This CDR3 comprises 16 residues. The CDR3 reads CASSFGLAGNTDTQYF. As DNA, the CDR3 is TGTGCCAGCAGTTTCGGACTAGCGGGGAACACAGATACGCAGTATTTT.

This clone is a singleton in its sample. The chain uses TRBV21-1 and TRBJ1-1; TRBD1 is the table's D call, not checked against the DNA. TRBV21-1 corresponds to a pseudogene. The CDR3 sequence is 19 residues long. The CDR3 is CASSKKDRDRIGMNTEAFF. The CDR3 DNA reads as TGTGCCAGCAGCAAGAAGGACAGGGATCGAATTGGGATGAACACTGAAGCTTTCTTT.